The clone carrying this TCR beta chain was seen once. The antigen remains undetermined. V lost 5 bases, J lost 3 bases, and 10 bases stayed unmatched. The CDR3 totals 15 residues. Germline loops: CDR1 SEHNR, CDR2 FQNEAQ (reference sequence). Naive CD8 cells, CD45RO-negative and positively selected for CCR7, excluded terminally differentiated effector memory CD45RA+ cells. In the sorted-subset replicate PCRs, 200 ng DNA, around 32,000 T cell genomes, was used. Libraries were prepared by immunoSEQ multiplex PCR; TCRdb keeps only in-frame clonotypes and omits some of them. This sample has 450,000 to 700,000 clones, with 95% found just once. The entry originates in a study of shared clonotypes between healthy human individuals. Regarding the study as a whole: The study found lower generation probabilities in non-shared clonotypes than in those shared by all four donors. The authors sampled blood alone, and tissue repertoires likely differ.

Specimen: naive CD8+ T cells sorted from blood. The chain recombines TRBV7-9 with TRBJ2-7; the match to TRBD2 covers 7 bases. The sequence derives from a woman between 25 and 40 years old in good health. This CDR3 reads CASSPTPIAGYEQYF. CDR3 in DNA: TGTGCCAGCAGCCCGACACCCATAGCGGGCTACGAGCAGTACTTC.